Given below is one T cell receptor beta chain in context. The antigen is unknown. These data originate in a study of shared clonotypes between healthy human individuals. At the level of the study: Three plates were used per donor for CD4 naive, three for CD4 memory, two for CD8 naive and one for CD8 memory.

Per the study methods: ImmunoSEQ sequences covered only the junction and lacked quality scores; filtering therefore differed. The repertoire was sequenced with immunoSEQ multiplex PCR; TCRdb's copy has only in-frame clones and lacks some. V and J calls and clone size are those listed in that table; D and trimming were worked out from the DNA. This table has around 560,000 clones, roughly 96% appearing once. It was CD45RO-negative cells, positively selected for CCR7, that made up naive CD8 cells, with terminally differentiated effector memory CD45RA+ cells excluded. Each donor was a Caucasian adult residing in Nashville, Tennessee. Study results and limitations: About 5% of naive CD4 clonotypes were shared across four donors.

Source material: naive CD8+ T cells sorted from blood. The sequence was obtained from a woman aged 30 to 39 in good health.

CDR3 nucleotides: TGTGCCAGCAGCTTAGAACCCCCAGTGAAGCGGGAGGGCCGAGGAGATACGCAGTATTTT. Residues: CASSLEPPVKREGRGDTQYF. The chain combines TRBV11-2 with TRBJ2-3; TRBD2 matches at 10 bases. CDR1 is SGHAT, CDR2 FQNNGV, per germline. The length of the CDR3 is 20 residues. The junction had 17 bases not matched to a gene; V was cut back by 0 bases and J by 5 bases.